These 32 T cell receptor beta chains originate from one sample sequenced in a study of CD8+ T cells in alopecia areata. Extraction of RNA preceded its reverse transcription into cDNA, which served as the sequencing template. Data came from immunoSEQ multiplex PCR; TCRdb stores just in-frame clones and leaves some out. Among some 150,000 clones, roughly 66% were seen once, and the ten largest hold 11%. Here the sequenced sample was CD8+ T cells sorted from blood, taken at week 0. All receptors come from a human donor with alopecia areata.

The gene calls are TRBV7-9 and TRBJ1-1; D is unclear. This CDR3 spans 14 amino acids. V shed 2 bases and J shed 1 base, with 8 bases lying between them. The germline CDR1 and CDR2 sequences are SEHNR and FQNEAQ (reference sequence). The CDR3 here is CASSLTAGNTEAFF. CDR3 nucleotides: TGTGCCAGCAGCTTAACGGCGGGGAACACTGAAGCTTTCTTT.

The chain is built from TRBV27 and TRBJ2-1, with D unclear. V lost 1 base, J lost 8 bases, and 3 bases lay in between. The CDR3 runs 11 residues. Germline V gene lookup returns CDR1 MNHEY and CDR2 SMNVEV (reference sequence). As DNA, the CDR3 is TGTGCCAGCAGTTTATACGATGAGCAGTTCTTC. Translated, it gives CASSLYDEQFF.

The rearrangement joins TRBV5-1 to TRBJ2-1; 13 bases match TRBD2. CDR3 size: 17 residues. Trimming at V came to 4 bases and at J to 4 bases, leaving 8 bases not matched to a gene. Germline V gives CDR1 SGHRS, CDR2 YFSETQ. The CDR3: CASSLLGTSGMYNEQFF. CDR3 nucleotides: TGCGCCAGCAGCCTATTGGGGACTAGCGGGATGTACAATGAGCAGTTCTTC.

The chain carries TRBV4-2 and TRBJ2-5; D gene uncertain. Germline assignment: CDR1 LGHNA and CDR2 YNFKEQ. The CDR3 is made up of 16 amino acids. V was pared by 0 bases and J by 7 bases, with 18 bases between. The CDR3: CASSQEENSIGGTQYF. CDR3 in DNA: TGTGCCAGCAGCCAAGAAGAGAATAGTATCGGTGGGACCCAGTACTTC.

The chain carries TRBV15 and TRBJ1-1; 8 bases align to TRBD1. The CDR3 has 16 residues. Looked up from germline, CDR1 is LNHNV and CDR2 is YYDKDF (reference sequence). The V and J ends lost 3 bases and 6 bases, in that order; junction bases with no gene match: 12. The DNA of the CDR3 is TGTGCCACCAGCAGCTCCCTGGGACAGGCGCGGGCTGAAGCTTTCTTT. Amino acids: CATSSSLGQARAEAFF. The full variable domain, with the rest looked up from reference TRBV15 and TRBJ1-1, is DAMVIQNPRYQVTQFGKPVTLSCSQTLNHNVMYWYQQKSSQAPKLLFHYYDKDFNNEADTPDNFQSRRPNTSFCFLDIRSPGLGDTAMYLCATSSSLGQARAEAFFGQGTRLTVV.

The chain is built from TRBV30 and TRBJ1-1; D uncertain. Germline values: CDR1 GTSNPN, CDR2 SVGIG (reference sequence). The CDR3 totals 15 residues. Trimming stripped 3 bases from V and 1 base from J, with 15 bases between. CDR3 nucleotides: TGTGCCTGGAGAGAGCCGGGGATTGAGAACACTGAAGCTTTCTTT. The encoded protein is CAWREPGIENTEAFF.

V gene TRBV30 combines with J gene TRBJ1-2; perhaps TRBD1 as D (5 bases). V was shortened by 7 bases and J by 4 bases, with 10 bases between the two germline ends. From germline, CDR1 is GTSNPN and CDR2 SVGIG (reference sequence). The length of the CDR3 is 11 residues. CDR3 protein: CASQAIYGYTF. Here the CDR3 DNA reads TGTGCCTCACAGGCTATCTATGGCTACACCTTC.

The chain links TRBV4-1 to TRBJ2-6; tentatively, D is TRBD1 (7 bases). This CDR3 region has 18 residues. Trimming took off 3 bases at V and 0 bases at J, with 15 bases between the two ends. The germline CDR1 and CDR2 sequences are MGHRA and YSYEKL. CDR3 loop: CASSQATGTLSGANVLTF. The CDR3 bases are TGCGCCAGCAGCCAGGCGACAGGGACTCTCTCTGGGGCCAACGTCCTGACTTTC.

This clone came up a few times. This chain uses TRBV14 with TRBJ2-7; 7 bases match TRBD2. With V trimmed by 0 bases and J by 7 bases, 9 bases remained unmatched. There are 15 residues in the CDR3. Germline V lookup: CDR1 SGHDN, CDR2 FVKESK. CDR3 amino acids: CASSQDGSGPREQYF. CDR3 DNA sequence: TGTGCCAGCAGCCAAGACGGTAGCGGGCCGAGAGAGCAGTACTTC.

This sequence joins TRBV5-6 and TRBJ1-5; TRBD1 agrees at 7 bases. The length of the CDR3 is 14 residues. Trimming cost V 2 bases and J 4 bases; bases outside gene matches: 3. Germline CDR1 and CDR2: SGHDT and YYEEEE. CDR3 nucleotide sequence: TGTGCCAGCAGCTTAGACAGGGAGAATCAGCCCCAGCATTTT. The encoded protein is CASSLDRENQPQHF.

This chain joins TRBV7-9 and TRBJ2-7, with a weak D call TRBD2 (6 bases). V was shortened by 2 bases and J by 0 bases, with 20 bases between the two germline ends. Germline values: CDR1 SEHNR, CDR2 FQNEAQ (reference sequence). CDR3 size: 18 residues. As DNA, the CDR3 is TGTGCCAGCAGCTTACCGTATCGGGGAGGAACGAGCTCCTACGAGCAGTACTTC. Translated, it gives CASSLPYRGGTSSYEQYF. Using reference TRBV7-9 and TRBJ2-7 for the parts outside the CDR3, the full variable domain is DTGVSQNPRHKITKRGQNVTFRCDPISEHNRLYWYRQTLGQGPEFLTYFQNEAQLEKSRLLSDRFSAERPKGSFSTLEIQRTEQGDSAMYLCASSLPYRGGTSSYEQYFGPGTRLTVT.

The J gene is TRBJ1-5, the V gene TRBV27, with D tentatively TRBD1 (5 bases). V lost 8 bases and J 5 bases, leaving 10 bases between the germline ends. This CDR3 contains 12 residues. CDR1 and CDR2 (germline): MNHEY, SMNVEV (reference sequence). For the CDR3, the DNA is TGTGCCAGCGGAGTGACAGATCAGCCCCAGCATTTT. Amino acid sequence: CASGVTDQPQHF.

The rearrangement links TRBV29-1 to TRBJ1-1, with D perhaps matching TRBD1 (5 bases). V was cut by 7 bases and J by 5 bases, with 14 bases left in between. This CDR3 has 12 amino acids. From germline, CDR1 is SQVTM and CDR2 ANQGSEA. CDR3 bases: TGCAGCGCCCCCGGGGGGGGAACTGAAGCTTTCTTT. It codes for CSAPGGGTEAFF.

The rearrangement uses TRBV7-9 and TRBJ2-5, with 7 nucleotides matching TRBD1. V lost 5 bases and J lost 5; bases outside the gene matches: 5. Germline V lookup: CDR1 SEHNR, CDR2 FQNEAQ (reference sequence). This CDR3 spans 13 amino acids. CDR3 region: CASSEGARETQYF. DNA of the CDR3: TGTGCCAGCAGCGAGGGGGCGCGTGAGACCCAGTACTTC.

The V and J genes are TRBV12-5 and TRBJ2-7; D gene ambiguous. The CDR3 is 12 amino acids. Deletions cut 6 bases from V and 10 bases from J, with 16 bases between. Germline lookup yields CDR1 LGHNT and CDR2 FRNRAP. The CDR3, as DNA: TGTGCTAGTGGGTTGCCGGGCCCTGAACAGTACTTC. Translating it yields CASGLPGPEQYF.

This clone was picked up one time. The chain carries TRBV15 and TRBJ1-3; 7 bases are a match to TRBD1. Trimming cost V 3 bases and J 0 bases; bases outside gene matches: 2. The germline gives CDR1 LNHNV, CDR2 YYDKDF (reference sequence). The CDR3 sequence is 15 residues long. CDR3 DNA: TGTGCCACCAGCAGGGACAGGAGCTCTGGAAACACCATATATTTT. The encoded protein is CATSRDRSSGNTIYF.

V is TRBV19 and J is TRBJ2-2, with TRBD1 identical over 9 bases. The length of the CDR3 is 14 residues. Germline V gene data show CDR1 as LNHDA and CDR2 as SQIVND (reference sequence). V trimming: 7 bases; J trimming: 7 bases; junction bases outside the gene matches: 7. CDR3 in amino acids: CASTLTGGNGELFF. CDR3 DNA sequence: TGTGCCAGTACCTTGACAGGGGGTAACGGGGAGCTGTTTTTT.

The rearrangement links TRBV7-3 to TRBJ2-3, with D unresolved. Germline loops: CDR1 SGHTA, CDR2 FQGTGA. The CDR3 runs 12 residues. V was cut by 5 bases and J by 6 bases, with 9 bases left in between. The CDR3 DNA sequence: TGTGCCAGCAGCGGCAGGTCCGATACGCAGTATTTT. Translating it yields CASSGRSDTQYF.

The CDR3 DNA follows: TGTGCCAGCGGCTCGGGGGGCTCTAATGAAAAACTGTTTTTT. This encodes CASGSGGSNEKLFF. This chain uses TRBV25-1 with TRBJ1-4; weak D call: TRBD1 (6 bases). Germline V gene lookup returns CDR1 MGHDK and CDR2 SYGVNS. The germline V and J ends were trimmed by 8 bases and 3 bases, with 13 bases remaining between them. This CDR3 spans 14 amino acids. The whole variable domain, filled in from reference TRBV25-1 and TRBJ1-4, reads EADIYQTPRYLVIGTGKKITLECSQTMGHDKMYWYQQDPGMELHLIHYSYGVNSTEKGDLSSESTVSRIRTEHFPLTLESARPSHTSQYLCASGSGGSNEKLFFGSGTQLSVL.

V gene TRBV5-6 combines with J gene TRBJ2-7; TRBD2 might be the D (7 bases). The CDR3 consists of 16 residues. V lost 6 bases and J 2 bases, leaving 21 bases between the germline ends. Germline V gives CDR1 SGHDT, CDR2 YYEEEE. In DNA form, the CDR3 reads TGTGCCAGCACCCGCAGCCCGGGGGGCAATCCCTACGAGCAGTACTTC. Translation gives CASTRSPGGNPYEQYF. The whole variable domain, filled in from reference TRBV5-6 and TRBJ2-7, reads DAGVTQSPTHLIKTRGQQVTLRCSPKSGHDTVSWYQQALGQGPQFIFQYYEEEERQRGNFPDRFSGHQFPNYSSELNVNALLLGDSALYLCASTRSPGGNPYEQYFGPGTRLTVT.

The chain is built from TRBV5-1 and TRBJ2-2; D might be TRBD1 (6 bases). Trimming left V 2 bases short and J 0 bases short, with 11 bases between. The CDR3 is 16 residues long. The germline gives CDR1 SGHRS, CDR2 YFSETQ. The CDR3 here is CASSFIQGSNTGELFF. CDR3 bases: TGCGCCAGCAGCTTCATACAGGGTTCGAACACCGGGGAGCTGTTTTTT.

The chain is built from TRBV2 and TRBJ2-1; 12 bases are a match to TRBD2. The V segment lost 6 bases and the J segment 7 bases; nucleotides outside the gene matches: 7. CDR3 length equals 15 residues. The germline V gene has CDR1 SNHLY and CDR2 FYNNEI. CDR3 loop: CASRLTSGGQNEQFF. In DNA, the CDR3 is TGTGCCAGCAGGCTCACTAGCGGGGGGCAGAATGAGCAGTTCTTC.

The chain uses TRBV7-9 and TRBJ1-1; no definite D call. Per germline, CDR1 SEHNR and CDR2 FQNEAQ (reference sequence). CDR3 length: 14 residues. Between the trimmed V and J ends, which lost 5 bases and 5 bases, there was a span of 15 bases. Here the CDR3 reads CASSQSEHGTEAFF. The CDR3, as DNA: TGTGCCAGCAGCCAATCAGAACACGGGACTGAAGCTTTCTTT.

The chain uses TRBV4-1 and TRBJ2-7; D not certain. V lost 3 bases and J lost 5, with 26 bases in between. CDR3 size: 18 residues. Per the germline V gene, CDR1 is MGHRA and CDR2 is YSYEKL. The DNA for the CDR3 is TGCGCCAGCAGCCAGCTACTCGATTCTGGGCCCTTGAGGAACGAGCAGTACTTC. Translation gives CASSQLLDSGPLRNEQYF.

The rearrangement uses TRBV27 and TRBJ2-3, with 9 bases identical to TRBD2. CDR1 is MNHEY, CDR2 SMNVEV, per germline (reference sequence). Unmatched junction bases numbered 13, after V lost 6 bases and J lost 3 bases. The CDR3 spans 17 residues. CDR3 region: CASRNTPSGGMTDTQYF. The CDR3 DNA is TGTGCCAGCAGGAACACCCCAAGCGGGGGGATGACAGATACGCAGTATTTT.

The chain joins TRBV30 to TRBJ2-7; 8 bases agree with TRBD2. Germline CDR1 GTSNPN, CDR2 SVGIG (reference sequence). Unmatched junction bases numbered 11, after V lost 5 bases and J lost 5 bases. The CDR3 runs to 14 residues. The CDR3 protein is CAWGPGGGANEQYF. In DNA, the CDR3 is TGTGCCTGGGGTCCCGGGGGGGGAGCTAACGAGCAGTACTTC.

This clone was recorded a few times. The rearrangement uses TRBV7-9 and TRBJ2-1, with no clear D. V dropped 10 bases and J dropped 0 bases, with 13 bases sitting between them. Germline values: CDR1 SEHNR, CDR2 FQNEAQ (reference sequence). This CDR3 has 14 residues. CDR3 coding DNA: TGTGCCACCACGGACCCGAACTCCTACAATGAGCAGTTCTTC. Amino acids: CATTDPNSYNEQFF.

V is TRBV19 and J is TRBJ2-7, with TRBD1 as a possible D gene (5 bases). The germline CDR1 and CDR2 sequences are LNHDA and SQIVND (reference sequence). The length of the CDR3 is 12 residues. The V end was cut by 7 bases, the J end by 3 bases, with 10 bases between. The CDR3 spells CASTGSLYEQYF. The CDR3 DNA is TGTGCCAGTACAGGGTCCCTCTACGAGCAGTACTTC.

This sequence joins TRBV29-1 and TRBJ2-7; 8 bases fit TRBD2. Losses at the gene ends were 4 bases for V and 2 bases for J; bases not matched to a gene: 1. The germline CDR1 and CDR2 sequences are SQVTM and ANQGSEA. This CDR3 spans 12 amino acids. The CDR3 nucleotides read TGCAGCGTTGTTAGCGGGGCCTACGAGCAGTACTTC. The encoded protein is CSVVSGAYEQYF.

This clone was recorded only once. This chain connects TRBV4-2 to TRBJ2-1, with TRBD2 matching 8 bases. This CDR3 is built from 14 residues. Germline V lookup: CDR1 LGHNA, CDR2 YNFKEQ. After removal of 1 base from V and 8 bases from J, the junction contained 4 bases not matched to a gene. The CDR3 DNA reads as TGTGCCAGCAGCCAAGGACTAGCGCCCCATGAGCAGTTCTTC. Translation: CASSQGLAPHEQFF.

This clone is a singleton in its sample. The CDR3 protein is CASSPAGGFEKLFF. The CDR3 bases are TGCGCCAGCAGCCCCGCCGGGGGTTTCGAAAAACTGTTTTTT. The J gene is TRBJ1-4, the V gene TRBV5-1; D is perhaps TRBD1 (5 bases). V lost 4 bases to trimming and J lost 8 bases, with 15 bases between them. CDR1 SGHRS and CDR2 YFSETQ come from the germline V gene. There are 14 residues in the CDR3.

J is TRBJ2-2 and V is TRBV29-1, with 8 bases fitting TRBD1. This CDR3 has 13 residues. The V and J ends lost 7 bases and 6 bases, in that order; junction bases with no gene match: 7. CDR1 is SQVTM and CDR2 is ANQGSEA in the germline V gene. CDR3: CSALTGVAGELFF. CDR3 in DNA: TGCAGCGCCCTGACAGGGGTGGCCGGGGAGCTGTTTTTT.